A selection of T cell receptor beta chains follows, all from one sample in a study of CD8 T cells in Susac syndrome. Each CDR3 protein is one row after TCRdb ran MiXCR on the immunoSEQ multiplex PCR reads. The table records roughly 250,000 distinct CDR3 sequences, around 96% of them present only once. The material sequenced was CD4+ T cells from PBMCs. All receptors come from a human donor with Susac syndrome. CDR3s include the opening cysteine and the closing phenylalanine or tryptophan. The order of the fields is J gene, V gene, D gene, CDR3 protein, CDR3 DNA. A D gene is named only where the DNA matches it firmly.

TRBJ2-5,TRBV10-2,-,CASSDLSRETQYF,TGCGCCAGCAGTGATTTATCACGAGAGACCCAGTACTTC
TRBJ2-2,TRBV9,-,CASSTEGPAANTGELFF,TGTGCCAGCAGCACCGAGGGTCCAGCGGCAAACACCGGGGAGCTGTTTTTT
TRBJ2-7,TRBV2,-,CASSWDGSEQYF,TGTGCCAGCAGTTGGGATGGGTCCGAGCAGTACTTC
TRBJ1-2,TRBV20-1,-,CSASYGRGNVGYTF,TGCAGTGCTAGTTATGGGAGGGGGAATGTGGGCTACACCTTC
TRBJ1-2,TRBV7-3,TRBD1,CASRNRGDGYTF,TGTGCCAGCAGGAACAGGGGAGATGGCTACACCTTC
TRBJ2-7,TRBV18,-,CASSPREGSHEQYF,TGTGCCAGCTCACCGAGGGAAGGTTCGCACGAGCAGTACTTC
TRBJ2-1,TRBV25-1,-,CASSDGTREWLYNEQFF,TGTGCCAGCAGTGATGGAACGAGGGAGTGGCTATACAATGAGCAGTTCTTC
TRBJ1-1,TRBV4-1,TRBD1,CASSLYRGPTEAFF,TGCGCCAGCAGCCTCTACAGGGGGCCCACTGAAGCTTTCTTT
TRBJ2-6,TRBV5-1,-,CASRRESGANVLTF,TGCGCCAGCAGGAGGGAATCTGGGGCCAACGTCCTGACTTTC
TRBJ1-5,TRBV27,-,CASSPQILSNQPQHF,TGTGCCAGCAGTCCCCAGATACTGAGCAATCAGCCCCAGCATTTT
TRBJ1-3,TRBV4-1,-,CASSPRRGGNTIYF,TGCGCCAGCAGCCCCCGCAGGGGTGGAAACACCATATATTTT
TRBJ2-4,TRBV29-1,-,CSVGGTTGVGNIQYF,TGCAGCGTTGGAGGGACAACCGGGGTCGGAAACATTCAGTACTTC